The next 27 T cell receptor beta chains were all read from a single sample in a study of a mutant IDH1 vaccine in newly diagnosed glioma. TCRdb's table, derived via immunoSEQ multiplex PCR, lists solely in-frame clones and lacks some. The profile shows just over 65,000 clones, roughly 83% of them singletons. Time point in this sample: week 35, safety follow-up. Every vaccination contained 300 ug of the mutant IDH1 20-mer peptide and was paired with topical imiquimod. The antigens for these receptors are not known. Sequenced here: PBMCs, sampled from a glioma patient whose treatment included an IDH1 peptide vaccine. Every receptor here comes from a man younger than 35 with glioma.

The V and J genes are TRBV7-2 and TRBJ2-5; 11 nucleotides agree with TRBD2. The CDR3 has 15 amino acids. CDR1 is SGHTA and CDR2 is FQGNSA in the germline V gene. V dropped 3 bases and J dropped 4; count of bases not matched to a gene: 4. In nucleotides, the CDR3 is TGTGCCAGCAGCTTTAACCTAGCGGGGGGAGAGACCCAGTACTTC. Translation gives CASSFNLAGGETQYF.

The chain employs TRBV2 and TRBJ1-5; a possible D gene is TRBD1 (6 bases). V was trimmed by 8 bases and J by 4 bases, leaving 15 bases between them. CDR1 is SNHLY, CDR2 FYNNEI, per germline. The CDR3 spans 14 residues. The CDR3 nucleotides are TGTGCCAGCGGGGGGGGTAGGGGGAATCAGCCCCAGCATTTT. Translated: CASGGGRGNQPQHF. The entire variable domain, with the rest obtained from reference TRBV2 and TRBJ1-5, is as follows: EPEVTQTPSHQVTQMGQEVILRCVPISNHLYFYWYRQILGQKVEFLVSFYNNEISEKSEIFDDQFSVERPDGSNFTLKIRSTKLEDSAMYFCASGGGRGNQPQHFGDGTRLSIL.

V gene TRBV19 combines with J gene TRBJ2-7, with D possibly matching TRBD1 (6 bases). CDR1 is LNHDA and CDR2 is SQIVND in the germline V gene (reference sequence). This CDR3 region has 14 residues. V was trimmed by 5 bases and J by 1 base, leaving 12 bases between them. The CDR3 loop is CASSVRTASYEQYF. In nucleotides, the CDR3 is TGTGCCAGTAGTGTACGGACAGCGTCCTACGAGCAGTACTTC.

The chain recombines TRBV5-3 with TRBJ1-6, with TRBD1 as a possible D gene (6 bases). TRBV5-3 is sorted into the ORF group, with uncertain function. V was trimmed by 1 base and J by 4 bases, leaving 9 bases between them. This CDR3 has 15 residues. In nucleotides, the CDR3 is TGTGCCAGAAGCTTGAGGGACAAGTATAATTCACCCCTCCACTTT. Amino acid sequence: CARSLRDKYNSPLHF.

The V and J genes are TRBV15 and TRBJ2-3, with TRBD2 matching over 10 bases. The CDR3 contains 15 residues. Looked up from germline, CDR1 is LNHNV and CDR2 is YYDKDF (reference sequence). The trim removed 5 bases at V and 5 bases at J, leaving 7 bases unmatched. The CDR3 DNA reads TGTGCCACCAGCTTACGAAGCGGGAGGGTAGATACGCAGTATTTT. Protein: CATSLRSGRVDTQYF.

The gene calls are TRBV5-6 and TRBJ2-7, with D hard to call. The CDR3 is made up of 14 amino acids. The V gene's germline CDR1 is SGHDT and CDR2 YYEEEE. The V gene lost 3 bases and the J gene lost 2 bases, with 12 bases spanning the gap. The CDR3 sequence: CASSSGSLTYEQYF. The DNA of the CDR3 is TGTGCCAGCAGCTCTGGCAGTCTAACCTACGAGCAGTACTTC.

This chain joins TRBV15 and TRBJ1-1, with D unclear. Germline V gene lookup returns CDR1 LNHNV and CDR2 YYDKDF (reference sequence). The CDR3 is 14 amino acids. Trimming took 2 bases from V and 6 from J, leaving 13 bases between them. The CDR3, as DNA: TGTGCCACCAGCAGATCCCGGGAACTTCCTGAAGCTTTCTTT. The encoded protein is CATSRSRELPEAFF.

The chain combines TRBV19 with TRBJ2-7; D possibly uses TRBD1 or TRBD2 (6 bases each). The V gene lost 6 bases and the J gene lost 12 bases, with 18 bases spanning the gap. Looked up from germline, CDR1 is LNHDA and CDR2 is SQIVND (reference sequence). This CDR3 is 12 amino acids long. This CDR3 is CASSPRRGRPYF. The DNA for the CDR3 is TGTGCCAGTAGCCCCAGGAGGGGGAGGCCGTACTTC. Combining the CDR3 with reference TRBV19 and TRBJ2-7 gives the whole variable domain DGGITQSPKYLFRKEGQNVTLSCEQNLNHDAMYWYRQDPGQGLRLIYYSQIVNDFQKGDIAEGYSVSREKKESFPLTVTSAQKNPTAFYLCASSPRRGRPYFGPGTRLTVT.

This chain uses TRBV10-2 with TRBJ1-1; 7 bases align to TRBD1. The junction had 8 bases not matched to a gene; V was cut back by 6 bases and J by 1 base. From germline, CDR1 is WSHSY and CDR2 SAAADI. The CDR3 spans 15 residues. CDR3 sequence: CASSPTNRGNTEAFF. In DNA, the CDR3 is TGCGCCAGCAGCCCAACTAACAGGGGGAACACTGAAGCTTTCTTT.

The rearrangement uses TRBV5-1 and TRBJ1-1; 7 bases align to TRBD1. The CDR3 has 13 amino acids. CDR1 is SGHRS, CDR2 YFSETQ, per germline. V dropped 0 bases and J dropped 6; count of bases not matched to a gene: 2. The CDR3 DNA sequence: TGCGCCAGCAGCTTGGTGGGGACAGCTGAAGCTTTCTTT. Amino acids: CASSLVGTAEAFF. The full variable domain, completed using reference TRBV5-1 and TRBJ1-1, is KAGVTQTPRYLIKTRGQQVTLSCSPISGHRSVSWYQQTPGQGLQFLFEYFSETQRNKGNFPGRFSGRQFSNSRSEMNVSTLELGDSALYLCASSLVGTAEAFFGQGTRLTVV.

This chain links TRBV6-6 with TRBJ1-5; TRBD1 might be the D (6 bases). The CDR3 has 14 residues. CDR1 is MNHNY, CDR2 SVGAGI, per germline (reference sequence). V gave up 5 bases and J gave up 5 bases, with 13 bases separating them. The CDR3 loop is CASSKGQFYQPQHF. In DNA form, the CDR3 reads TGTGCCAGCAGTAAAGGACAGTTTTATCAGCCCCAGCATTTT.

This clone was found a few times. The chain has TRBV2 and TRBJ1-1; D might be TRBD1 (5 bases). Germline CDR1 is SNHLY and CDR2 is FYNNEI. The CDR3 contains 14 residues. Trimming removed 2 bases at V and 6 bases at J, with 13 bases between. CDR3 nucleotides: TGTGCCAGCAGTGAATCGGGGCACCATCCTGAAGCTTTCTTT. Translation: CASSESGHHPEAFF.

This chain uses TRBV7-2 with TRBJ2-5; no firm D call. This CDR3 is built from 12 residues. Germline lookup yields CDR1 SGHTA and CDR2 FQGNSA. The V and J ends lost 1 base and 7 bases respectively, with 7 bases between them. CDR3 sequence: CASSLDVGTQYF. The CDR3 region has the DNA TGTGCCAGCAGCTTAGACGTAGGGACCCAGTACTTC.

This chain uses TRBV27 with TRBJ1-3; D is uncertain. V shed 5 bases and J shed 4 bases, with 15 bases lying between them. Germline assignment: CDR1 MNHEY and CDR2 SMNVEV (reference sequence). The CDR3 is 15 residues long. This CDR3 reads CASSQTRGSGNTIYF. The CDR3 nucleotides are TGTGCCAGCAGTCAAACTCGGGGATCCGGAAACACCATATATTTT.

V and J are TRBV7-3 and TRBJ2-2; no clear D. CDR1 and CDR2 from the germline V gene are SGHTA and FQGTGA. Deletions cut 5 bases from V and 2 bases from J, with 3 bases between. CDR3 length equals 12 residues. DNA for the CDR3: TGTGCCAGCAGCACAAACACCGGGGAGCTGTTTTTT. Translating gives CASSTNTGELFF.

The chain recombines TRBV7-6 with TRBJ1-1; no clear D. The CDR3 runs to 12 residues. The ends were cut back, 2 bases at V and 6 bases at J, with 7 bases in the middle. Germline-derived CDR1 and CDR2 are SGHVS and FNYEAQ. Here the CDR3 reads CASSLTGAEAFF. Here the CDR3 DNA reads TGTGCCAGCAGCTTAACTGGGGCTGAAGCTTTCTTT.

In this sample, this clone turned up a few times. The chain recombines TRBV6-5 with TRBJ1-1; D perhaps matches TRBD1 (5 bases). Germline lookup yields CDR1 MNHEY and CDR2 SVGAGI. The CDR3 runs to 14 residues. The V end was cut by 6 bases, the J end by 0 bases, with 11 bases between. The CDR3 loop reads CASSSGRLNTEAFF. CDR3 DNA sequence: TGTGCCAGCAGCTCGGGACGGTTGAACACTGAAGCTTTCTTT.

The chain joins TRBV7-6 to TRBJ1-1, with D unresolved. The CDR3 is 16 amino acids. Per germline, CDR1 SGHVS and CDR2 FNYEAQ. V lost 2 bases and J 0 bases, leaving 13 bases between the germline ends. In DNA form, the CDR3 reads TGTGCCAGCAGCTTAAGAGGAAACCTCATGAACACTGAAGCTTTCTTT. Protein: CASSLRGNLMNTEAFF. The entire variable domain, with the rest obtained from reference TRBV7-6 and TRBJ1-1, is as follows: GAGVSQSPRYKVTKRGQDVALRCDPISGHVSLYWYRQALGQGPEFLTYFNYEAQQDKSGLPNDRFSAERPEGSISTLTIQRTEQRDSAMYRCASSLRGNLMNTEAFFGQGTRLTVV.

This chain connects TRBV7-2 to TRBJ1-5; D gene uncertain. Germline V lookup: CDR1 SGHTA, CDR2 FQGNSA. The CDR3 totals 13 residues. Trimming pared 5 bases from V and 6 bases from J, leaving 11 bases between. CDR3 sequence reads: CASSPQPGQPQHF. CDR3 sequence (DNA): TGTGCCAGCAGCCCCCAGCCTGGTCAGCCCCAGCATTTT.

This clone was observed once. The chain combines TRBV10-2 with TRBJ2-7; 10 bases align to TRBD2. Germline V gene sequence: CDR1 WSHSY, CDR2 SAAADI. Germline trimming cut 6 bases from V and 7 bases from J; bases unmatched to any gene: 9. The CDR3 runs 14 residues. Here the CDR3 DNA reads TGCGCCAGCAGGGAGAGCGGGAGGGCGGGGGAGCAGTACTTC. This translates into CASRESGRAGEQYF.

The V and J genes are TRBV9 and TRBJ1-3; possible D gene TRBD1, 6 bases. Germline values: CDR1 SGDLS, CDR2 YYNGEE. V was trimmed by 0 bases and J by 3 bases, leaving 10 bases between them. The CDR3 extends over 15 amino acids. CDR3: CASSVGGGGGNTIYF. The CDR3 DNA reads as TGTGCCAGCAGCGTAGGTGGGGGCGGTGGAAACACCATATATTTT.

This clone was counted between two and nine times. For the CDR3, the DNA is TGTGCCAGCAGCCAAGATATAAATCAGCCCCAGCATTTT. It yields the protein CASSQDINQPQHF. The chain links TRBV4-2 to TRBJ1-5; D is undetermined. V lost 0 bases to trimming and J lost 4 bases, with 4 bases between them. The CDR3 runs to 13 residues. The germline V gene encodes CDR1 LGHNA and CDR2 YNFKEQ.

This sequence joins TRBV2 and TRBJ2-7; a possible D gene is TRBD1 (5 bases). V was trimmed by 3 bases and J by 3 bases, leaving 12 bases between them. The CDR3 has 14 residues. Germline-derived CDR1 and CDR2 are SNHLY and FYNNEI. The CDR3 protein is CASSDPRDSYEQYF. The DNA for the CDR3 is TGTGCCAGCAGTGATCCCAGAGACAGCTACGAGCAGTACTTC.

V and J are TRBV27 and TRBJ1-1, with D unclear. The CDR3 loop spans 14 amino acids. Trimming cost V 4 bases and J 1 base, with 10 bases left between them. Per the germline V gene, CDR1 is MNHEY and CDR2 is SMNVEV (reference sequence). The CDR3 sequence is CASSSTGRNTEAFF. The CDR3, as DNA: TGTGCCAGCAGTTCGACCGGCCGGAACACTGAAGCTTTCTTT.

The rearrangement joins TRBV4-3 to TRBJ2-3; 10 bases agree with TRBD2. The ends lost 7 bases at V and 0 bases at J; junction bases unmatched: 4. CDR1 LGHNA and CDR2 YSLEER come from the germline V gene. The CDR3 consists of 15 residues. CDR3 in DNA: TGCGCCAGCACTCCACTAGCGGGGAGCACAGATACGCAGTATTTT. It yields the protein CASTPLAGSTDTQYF.

V is TRBV18 and J is TRBJ1-4, with 8 bases aligning to TRBD1. The CDR3 is 17 amino acids. Germline values: CDR1 KGHSH, CDR2 LQKENI. Trimming at V came to 3 bases and at J to 8 bases, leaving 14 bases not matched to a gene. For the CDR3, the DNA is TGTGCCAGCTCACCGAGGGGGCAAACAGGGGGAACGGAAAAACTGTTTTTT. Its protein is CASSPRGQTGGTEKLFF.

This clone was counted once. The J gene is TRBJ2-3, the V gene TRBV7-2; D might be TRBD2 (6 bases). Germline CDR1 reads SGHTA; CDR2 reads FQGNSA. Trimming removed 4 bases at V and 4 bases at J, with 27 bases between. This CDR3 spans 19 amino acids. The CDR3, as DNA: TGTGCCAGCAGCTCGGACTATGCCGGGTGGGAGGTTCTCGCAGATACGCAGTATTTT. It encodes CASSSDYAGWEVLADTQYF.